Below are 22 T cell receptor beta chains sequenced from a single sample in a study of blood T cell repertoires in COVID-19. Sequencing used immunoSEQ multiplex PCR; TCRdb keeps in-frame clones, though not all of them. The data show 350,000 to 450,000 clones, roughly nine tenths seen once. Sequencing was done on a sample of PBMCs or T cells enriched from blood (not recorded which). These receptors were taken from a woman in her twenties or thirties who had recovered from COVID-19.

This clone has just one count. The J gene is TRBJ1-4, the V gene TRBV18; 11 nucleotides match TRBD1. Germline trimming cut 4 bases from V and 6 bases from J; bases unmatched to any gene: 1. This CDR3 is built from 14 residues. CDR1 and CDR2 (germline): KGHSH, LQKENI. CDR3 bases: TGTGCCAGCTCACGGGACAGGGGGGATGAAAAACTGTTTTTT. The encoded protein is CASSRDRGDEKLFF.

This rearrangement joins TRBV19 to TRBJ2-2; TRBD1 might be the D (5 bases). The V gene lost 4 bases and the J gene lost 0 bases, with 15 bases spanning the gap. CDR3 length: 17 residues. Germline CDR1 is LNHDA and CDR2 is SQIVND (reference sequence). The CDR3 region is CASSTRALVANTGELFF. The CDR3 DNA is TGTGCCAGTAGTACCAGGGCCTTAGTCGCGAACACCGGGGAGCTGTTTTTT. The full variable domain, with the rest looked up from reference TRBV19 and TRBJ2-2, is DGGITQSPKYLFRKEGQNVTLSCEQNLNHDAMYWYRQDPGQGLRLIYYSQIVNDFQKGDIAEGYSVSREKKESFPLTVTSAQKNPTAFYLCASSTRALVANTGELFFGEGSRLTVL.

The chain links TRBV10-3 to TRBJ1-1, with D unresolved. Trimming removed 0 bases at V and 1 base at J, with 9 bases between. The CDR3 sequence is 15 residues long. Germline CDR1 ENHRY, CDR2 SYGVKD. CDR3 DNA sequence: TGTGCCATCAGTGAGTCTGAGAACGCGAACACTGAAGCTTTCTTT. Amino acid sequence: CAISESENANTEAFF.

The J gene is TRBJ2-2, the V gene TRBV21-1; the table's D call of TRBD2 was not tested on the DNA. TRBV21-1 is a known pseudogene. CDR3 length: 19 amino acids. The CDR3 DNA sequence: TGTGCCAGCAGCAAAGTCGGTCTAGCGGGGGGGCTGGGCACCGGGGAGCTGTTTTTT. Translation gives CASSKVGLAGGLGTGELFF.

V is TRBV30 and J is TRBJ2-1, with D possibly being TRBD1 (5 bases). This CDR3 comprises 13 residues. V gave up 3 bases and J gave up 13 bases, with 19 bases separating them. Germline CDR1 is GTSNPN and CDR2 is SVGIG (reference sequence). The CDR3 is CAWRGLGPGNQFF. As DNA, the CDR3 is TGTGCCTGGAGAGGGTTGGGGCCCGGAAATCAGTTCTTC.

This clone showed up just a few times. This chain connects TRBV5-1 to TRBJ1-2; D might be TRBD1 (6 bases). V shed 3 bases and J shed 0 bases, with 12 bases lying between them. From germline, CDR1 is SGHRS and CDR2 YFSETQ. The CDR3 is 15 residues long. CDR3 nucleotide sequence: TGCGCCAGCAGCTCGGGACAACTCGCTAACTATGGCTACACCTTC. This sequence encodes CASSSGQLANYGYTF.

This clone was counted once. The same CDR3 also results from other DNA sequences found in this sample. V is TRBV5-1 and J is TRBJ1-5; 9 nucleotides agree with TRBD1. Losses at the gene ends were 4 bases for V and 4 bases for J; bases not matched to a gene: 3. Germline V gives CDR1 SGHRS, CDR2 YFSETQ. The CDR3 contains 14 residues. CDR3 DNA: TGCGCCAGCAGCCCCGGGACAGGGAATCAGCCCCAGCATTTT. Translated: CASSPGTGNQPQHF.

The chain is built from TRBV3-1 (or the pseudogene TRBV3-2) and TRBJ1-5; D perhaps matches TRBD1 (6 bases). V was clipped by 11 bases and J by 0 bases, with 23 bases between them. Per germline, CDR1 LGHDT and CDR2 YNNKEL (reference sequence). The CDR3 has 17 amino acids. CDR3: CAVTRDTSFLSNQPQHF. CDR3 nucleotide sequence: TGTGCCGTAACAAGGGACACGTCCTTCCTTAGCAATCAGCCCCAGCATTTT.

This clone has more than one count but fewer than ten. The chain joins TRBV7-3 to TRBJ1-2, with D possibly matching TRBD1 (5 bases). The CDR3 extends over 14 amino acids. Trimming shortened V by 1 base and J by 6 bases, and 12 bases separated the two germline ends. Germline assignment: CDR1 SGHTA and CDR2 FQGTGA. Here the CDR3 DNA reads TGTGCCAGCAGCTTAAGAGCAGGGCGGAATGGCTACACCTTC. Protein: CASSLRAGRNGYTF.

The CDR3 coding sequence is TGTGCCAGCAGTACTCCTAGCTGGAGTGACCCCTACAATGAGCAGTTCTTC. Protein product: CASSTPSWSDPYNEQFF. The rearrangement uses TRBV28 and TRBJ2-1; a weak D match, TRBD2 (5 bases). The CDR3 extends over 17 amino acids. Germline V gives CDR1 MDHEN, CDR2 SYDVKM. Trimming left V 5 bases short and J 2 bases short, with 19 bases between.

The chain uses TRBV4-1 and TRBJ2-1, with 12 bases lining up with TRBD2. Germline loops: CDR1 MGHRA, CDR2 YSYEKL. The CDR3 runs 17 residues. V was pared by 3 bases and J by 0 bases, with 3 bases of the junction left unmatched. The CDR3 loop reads CASSHRLAGVSYNEQFF. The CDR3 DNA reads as TGCGCCAGCAGCCACCGACTAGCGGGAGTCTCCTACAATGAGCAGTTCTTC.

The CDR3 DNA follows: TGTGCCACCAGCAAAGGAGGGTACGAGCAGTACTTC. Protein sequence: CATSKGGYEQYF. The chain carries TRBV15 and TRBJ2-7, with D possibly being TRBD2 (6 bases). The CDR3 totals 12 residues. The V end lost 4 bases, the J end lost 4 bases, and 8 bases lay between the germline ends. The germline CDR1 and CDR2 sequences are LNHNV and YYDKDF (reference sequence).

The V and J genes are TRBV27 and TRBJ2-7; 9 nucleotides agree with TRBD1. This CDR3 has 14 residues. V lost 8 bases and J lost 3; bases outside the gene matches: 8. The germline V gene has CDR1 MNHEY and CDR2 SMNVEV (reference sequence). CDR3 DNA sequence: TGTGCCAGCGGTAGACAGGGGGGAGTCTACGAGCAGTACTTC. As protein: CASGRQGGVYEQYF.

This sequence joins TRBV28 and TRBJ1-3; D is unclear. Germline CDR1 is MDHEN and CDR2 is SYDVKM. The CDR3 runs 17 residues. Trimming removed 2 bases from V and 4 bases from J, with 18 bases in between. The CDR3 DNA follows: TGTGCCAGCAGTTTAAGTAGAGGGTTTAACCTAGGAAACACCATATATTTT. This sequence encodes CASSLSRGFNLGNTIYF.

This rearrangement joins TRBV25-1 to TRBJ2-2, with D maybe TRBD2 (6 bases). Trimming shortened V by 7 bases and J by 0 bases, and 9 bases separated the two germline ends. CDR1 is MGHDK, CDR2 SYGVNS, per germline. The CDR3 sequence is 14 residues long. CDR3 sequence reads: CASTGGPNTGELFF. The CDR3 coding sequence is TGTGCCAGCACCGGGGGTCCGAACACCGGGGAGCTGTTTTTT.

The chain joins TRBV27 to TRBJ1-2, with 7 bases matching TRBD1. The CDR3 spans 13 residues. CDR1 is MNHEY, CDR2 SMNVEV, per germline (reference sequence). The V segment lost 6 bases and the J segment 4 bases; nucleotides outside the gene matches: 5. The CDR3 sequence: CASSRGQLYGYTF. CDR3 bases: TGTGCCAGCAGCCGGGGACAGCTCTATGGCTACACCTTC.

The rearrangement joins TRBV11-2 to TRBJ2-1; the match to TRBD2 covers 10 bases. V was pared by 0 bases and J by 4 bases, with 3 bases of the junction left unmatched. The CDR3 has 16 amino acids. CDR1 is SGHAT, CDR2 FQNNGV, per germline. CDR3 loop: CASSLDPSGGYNEQFF. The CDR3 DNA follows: TGTGCCAGCAGCTTAGATCCTAGCGGGGGATACAATGAGCAGTTCTTC.

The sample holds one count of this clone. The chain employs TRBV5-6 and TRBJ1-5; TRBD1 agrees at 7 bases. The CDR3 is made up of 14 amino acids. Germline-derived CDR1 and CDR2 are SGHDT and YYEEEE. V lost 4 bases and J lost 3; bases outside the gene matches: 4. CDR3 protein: CASSRGQFNQPQHF. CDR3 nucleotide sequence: TGTGCCAGCAGCCGGGGACAGTTCAATCAGCCCCAGCATTTT.

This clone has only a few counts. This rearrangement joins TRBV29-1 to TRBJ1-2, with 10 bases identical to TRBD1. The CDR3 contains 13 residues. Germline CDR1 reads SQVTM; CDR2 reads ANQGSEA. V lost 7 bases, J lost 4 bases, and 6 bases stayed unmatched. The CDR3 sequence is CSAKTGGTYGYTF. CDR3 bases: TGCAGCGCCAAGACAGGGGGCACCTATGGCTACACCTTC.

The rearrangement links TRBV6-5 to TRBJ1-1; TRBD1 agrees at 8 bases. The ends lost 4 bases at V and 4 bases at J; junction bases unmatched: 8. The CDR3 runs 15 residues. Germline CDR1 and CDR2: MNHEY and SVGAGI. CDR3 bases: TGTGCCAGCAGTTCCAGCGACAGGGGCTCCACTGAAGCTTTCTTT. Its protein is CASSSSDRGSTEAFF.

The CDR3 sequence is CASSPLGSPEAFF. The CDR3 DNA is TGTGCCAGCAGCCCACTGGGGAGTCCTGAAGCTTTCTTT. The rearrangement uses TRBV9 and TRBJ1-1; D gene ambiguous. Germline-derived CDR1 and CDR2 are SGDLS and YYNGEE. Deletions cut 4 bases from V and 6 bases from J, with 13 bases between. The CDR3 totals 13 residues.

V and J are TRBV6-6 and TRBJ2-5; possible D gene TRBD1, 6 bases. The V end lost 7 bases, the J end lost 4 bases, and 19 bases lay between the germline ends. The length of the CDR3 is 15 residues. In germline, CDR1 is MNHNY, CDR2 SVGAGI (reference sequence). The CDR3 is CASNLGHIPLETQYF. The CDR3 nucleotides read TGTGCCAGCAATTTGGGACATATTCCTTTAGAGACCCAGTACTTC.